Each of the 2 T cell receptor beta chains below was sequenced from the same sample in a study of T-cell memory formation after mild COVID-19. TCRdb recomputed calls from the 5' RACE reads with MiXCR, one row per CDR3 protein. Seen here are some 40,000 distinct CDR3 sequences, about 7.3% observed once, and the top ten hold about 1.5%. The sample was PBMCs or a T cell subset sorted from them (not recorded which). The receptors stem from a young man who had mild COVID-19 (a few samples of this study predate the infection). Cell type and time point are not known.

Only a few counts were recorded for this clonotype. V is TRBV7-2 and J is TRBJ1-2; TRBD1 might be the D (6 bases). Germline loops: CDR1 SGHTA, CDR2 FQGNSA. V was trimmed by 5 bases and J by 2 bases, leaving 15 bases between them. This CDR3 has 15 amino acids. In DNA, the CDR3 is TGTGCCAGCAGCCCCGGCTCGGGGGCGAACTATGGCTACACCTTC. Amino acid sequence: CASSPGSGANYGYTF.

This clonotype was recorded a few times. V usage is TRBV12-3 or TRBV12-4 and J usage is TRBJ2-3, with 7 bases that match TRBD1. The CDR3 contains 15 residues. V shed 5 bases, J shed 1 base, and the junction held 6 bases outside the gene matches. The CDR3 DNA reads TGTGCCAGCAGTCTACAGGGGATGGGCACAGATACGCAGTATTTT. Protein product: CASSLQGMGTDTQYF.